This T cell receptor beta chain was sequenced in a study of cytomegalovirus exposure and HLA in healthy donors. Primers for the PCR totalled 60 Vbeta and 13 Jbeta. Here immunoSEQ multiplex PCR was the method, and the copy in TCRdb shows in-frame clones only, minus some. The data show more than 150,000 clones, about 80% seen once. The TCR originated in a woman in her forties or fifties in good health and CMV-seropositive. Sequenced sample: PBMCs.

The CDR3 DNA is TGCAGCGTTGCGGGGGGGGACACTGAAGCTTTCTTT. Its protein is CSVAGGDTEAFF. This chain links TRBV29-1 with TRBJ1-1; TRBD1 is a possible D gene (5 bases). V lost 4 bases and J 3 bases, leaving 9 bases between the germline ends. The CDR3 has 12 residues. The germline V gene has CDR1 SQVTM and CDR2 ANQGSEA. Based on the CDR3 plus reference TRBV29-1 and TRBJ1-1, the full variable domain is SAVISQKPSRDICQRGTSLTIQCQVDSQVTMMFWYRQQPGQSLTLIATANQGSEATYESGFVIDKFPISRPNLTFSTLTVSNMSPEDSSIYLCSVAGGDTEAFFGQGTRLTVV.